The rows below give T cell receptor beta chains drawn from one sample of a study of OX40 agonist ivuxolimab in advanced cancers. Here immunoSEQ multiplex PCR was the method, and the copy in TCRdb shows in-frame clones only, minus some. The repertoire holds approximately 44,000 clones, with about 80% as singletons. This specimen was CD4+ or CD8+ T cells sorted from blood, taken in a trial of the OX40 agonist ivuxolimab. Receptor source: an adult with an advanced solid tumor such as melanoma, head and neck, liver or kidney cancer. The CDR3 runs from the conserved cysteine through the conserved F or W. A D gene is named only where the DNA matches it firmly. Expanded clones are given a class, and other clones once, few, many or no size at all.

size,V,length,J,D,DNA,CDR3
NA,TRBV5-1,14,TRBJ1-3,NA,TGCGCCAGCAGCTTCGGCAGTTTTGGAAACACCATATATTTT,CASSFGSFGNTIYF
NA,TRBV6-4,16,TRBJ2-2,TRBD1,TGTGCCAGCAGTGATCATGGGACAGGGGCCACCGGGGAGCTGTTTTTT,CASSDHGTGATGELFF
few,TRBV25-1,12,TRBJ2-7,NA,TGTGCCAGCATTCTCGGGATGTACGAGCAGTACTTC,CASILGMYEQYF
NA,TRBV15,16,TRBJ1-2,TRBD1,TGTGCCACCAGCAGATCTACGGGACAGGGCAGATATGGCTACACCTTC,CATSRSTGQGRYGYTF
NA,TRBV11-3,15,TRBJ2-2,NA,TGTGCCAGCAGCACAAGGCAGACGAACACCGGGGAGCTGTTTTTT,CASSTRQTNTGELFF
NA,TRBV29-1,12,TRBJ1-1,NA,TGCAGCGCTGGCGGGGGGCAAACTGAAGCTTTCTTT,CSAGGGQTEAFF
NA,TRBV9,15,TRBJ1-4,NA,TGTGCCAGCAGCCCCCAGCTGGTTACAGATGAAAAACTGTTTTTT,CASSPQLVTDEKLFF
once,TRBV4-2,14,TRBJ1-2,NA,TGTGCCAGCAGCCAAGATGCGGGTCTCTATGGCTACACCTTC,CASSQDAGLYGYTF
NA,TRBV11-2,16,TRBJ2-7,NA,TGTGCCAGCAGCTTAGAAGGTTCCCAGCTCTACTACGAGCAGTACTTC,CASSLEGSQLYYEQYF
NA,TRBV11-2,14,TRBJ2-1,NA,TGTGCCAGCAGCCTGATGTCGGCCTACAATGAGCAGTTCTTC,CASSLMSAYNEQFF
medium-sized,TRBV27,19,TRBJ2-4,TRBD2,TGTGCCAGCAGTGCCGCTCTAGCGGGACCCATCATAGCCAAAAACATTCAGTACTTC,CASSAALAGPIIAKNIQYF
NA,TRBV11-1,16,TRBJ2-2,NA,TGTGCCAGCAGCTTAGGTTTCGGAGCTAACGACGGGGAGCTGTTTTTT,CASSLGFGANDGELFF
NA,TRBV28,13,TRBJ2-1,NA,TGTGCCAGCAGTAAGGCCTCCTACAATGAGCAGTTCTTC,CASSKASYNEQFF
NA,TRBV9,12,TRBJ2-5,NA,TGTGCCAGCAGCGTCTCTGGCGAGACCCAGTACTTC,CASSVSGETQYF
NA,TRBV10-3,14,TRBJ2-3,NA,TGTGCCATCACCGAAGAAGGGGGCACAGATACGCAGTATTTT,CAITEEGGTDTQYF
once,TRBV2,14,TRBJ2-3,TRBD2,TGTGCCAGCAGGGGAGGGAGGGCCACAGATACGCAGTATTTT,CASRGGRATDTQYF
NA,TRBV5-1,16,TRBJ2-5,NA,TGCGCCAGCAGCTTGGGGGACATCCCCCTGGGGGAGACCCAGTACTTC,CASSLGDIPLGETQYF
NA,TRBV28,12,TRBJ2-7,NA,TGTGCCAGCAGAGGACTTACCCGACATGCGTACTTC,CASRGLTRHAYF
NA,TRBV5-6,13,TRBJ1-5,NA,TGTGCCAGCAGCTTGATAGGGGAACAGCCCCAGCATTTT,CASSLIGEQPQHF
NA,TRBV19,19,TRBJ1-5,NA,TGTGCCAGTACCACTAGGTTGGTCCTGGACAGTAATAGCAATCAGCCCCAGCATTTT,CASTTRLVLDSNSNQPQHF
once,TRBV5-4,15,TRBJ2-1,TRBD2,TGTGCCAGCAGCCCGACTAGCGGGAGAACCAATGAGCAGTTCTTC,CASSPTSGRTNEQFF
NA,TRBV19,15,TRBJ2-3,NA,TGTGCCAGTAGTATCAAATCGAGTAGGGTGGATACGCAGTATTTT,CASSIKSSRVDTQYF
NA,TRBV5-6,15,TRBJ2-7,TRBD1,TGTGCCAGCAGGGACGGGGACAGGGATTTCTACGAGCAGTACTTC,CASRDGDRDFYEQYF
few,TRBV30,15,TRBJ2-2,NA,TGTGCCTGGAGTGTACTCACAGGGCGAACCGGGGAGCTGTTTTTT,CAWSVLTGRTGELFF